The 28 T cell receptor beta chains presented below share a single source sample, sequenced in a study of shared clonotypes between healthy human individuals. Measured with immunoSEQ multiplex PCR; TCRdb has only the in-frame clones, and not every one. The sample records about 2.4 million clones, around nine tenths being singletons. The material sequenced was naive CD4+ T cells sorted from blood. The sample's subset: CD45RA+ positively selected. These receptor sequences come from a man younger than 35 in good health.

The V and J genes are TRBV10-1 and TRBJ2-2; TRBD1 agrees at 9 bases. V gave up 10 bases and J gave up 1 base; unmatched junction bases: 7. The CDR3 sequence is 15 residues long. CDR1 WNHNN and CDR2 SYGVQD come from the germline V gene (reference sequence). The CDR3 spells CATGTGTRNTGELFF. DNA of the CDR3: TGCGCCACCGGGACAGGGACAAGGAACACCGGGGAGCTGTTTTTT.

The chain joins TRBV30 to TRBJ1-4; tentatively, D is TRBD1 (6 bases). Germline V gene lookup returns CDR1 GTSNPN and CDR2 SVGIG (reference sequence). The CDR3 consists of 14 residues. The germline V and J ends were trimmed by 1 base and 7 bases, with 13 bases remaining between them. The CDR3 DNA is TGTGCCTGGAGTGAGGGAATCAGGGGTGAAAAACTGTTTTTT. As protein: CAWSEGIRGEKLFF.

The chain carries TRBV5-4 and TRBJ2-1; 11 bases are a match to TRBD1. V was clipped by 3 bases and J by 2 bases; unmatched bases: 1. The CDR3 has 15 residues. Germline V lookup: CDR1 SGHNT, CDR2 YYREEE (reference sequence). CDR3 in DNA: TGTGCCAGCAGCTGGGGACAGGGGGCCTACAATGAGCAGTTCTTC. This gives the protein CASSWGQGAYNEQFF.

In the case of this clone: Other DNA sequences of this sample code for an identical CDR3. V is TRBV6-5 and J is TRBJ2-7; 10 bases match TRBD1. The CDR3 runs 13 residues. With V trimmed by 5 bases and J by 5 bases, 3 bases remained unmatched. Germline-derived CDR1 and CDR2 are MNHEY and SVGAGI. CDR3: CASSRTGGDEQYF. The CDR3 bases are TGTGCCAGCAGTAGGACAGGGGGAGACGAGCAGTACTTC.

This chain uses TRBV29-1 with TRBJ2-7; D is unresolved. V shed 4 bases and J shed 7 bases, with 17 bases lying between them. CDR1 is SQVTM and CDR2 is ANQGSEA in the germline V gene. This CDR3 contains 13 residues. In DNA form, the CDR3 reads TGCAGCGTTGGCCGTGTCTTAAGTGAGGAGCAGTACTTC. Protein product: CSVGRVLSEEQYF.

On this clone itself: Different DNA sequences within this sample yield the same CDR3. The chain combines TRBV27 with TRBJ1-2; D gene uncertain. V was clipped by 3 bases and J by 2 bases, with 7 bases between them. Germline lookup yields CDR1 MNHEY and CDR2 SMNVEV (reference sequence). CDR3 length equals 13 residues. The CDR3 region is CASSFGGNYGYTF. The CDR3 DNA reads as TGTGCCAGCAGTTTCGGCGGGAACTATGGCTACACCTTC.

The chain employs TRBV7-7 and TRBJ2-2, with 9 bases matching TRBD2. The CDR3 consists of 13 residues. The germline V gene has CDR1 SSHAT and CDR2 FNYEAQ (reference sequence). In DNA, the CDR3 is TGTGCTGTAGCGGGAGCGAACACCGGGGAGCTGTTTTTT. It specifies CAVAGANTGELFF. Full variable domain (outside the CDR3, taken from reference TRBV7-7 and TRBJ2-2): GAGVSQSPRYKVTKRGQDVTLRCDPISSHATLYWYQQALGQGPEFLTYFNYEAQPDKSGLPSDRFSAERPEGSISTLTIQRTEQRDSAMYRCAVAGANTGELFFGEGSRLTVL.

The rearrangement uses TRBV9 and TRBJ2-1, with 8 positions matching TRBD2. V shed 0 bases and J 2 bases; nucleotides not matched to a gene: 4. The germline V gene has CDR1 SGDLS and CDR2 YYNGEE. The length of the CDR3 is 16 residues. In DNA, the CDR3 is TGTGCCAGCAGCGTAGAGCGGGGGAGGCCCTACAATGAGCAGTTCTTC. Protein product: CASSVERGRPYNEQFF.

Comment on this clone: The sample has other DNA sequences that encode this CDR3 too. This chain links TRBV4-3 with TRBJ2-3, with TRBD2 matching over 10 bases. The CDR3 loop spans 15 amino acids. Per germline, CDR1 LGHNA and CDR2 YSLEER. With V trimmed by 4 bases and J by 1 base, 2 bases remained unmatched. The CDR3 DNA reads as TGCGCCAGCAGCCTTGGGACTAGCGGCACAGATACGCAGTATTTT. Its translation: CASSLGTSGTDTQYF.

J is TRBJ2-5 and V is TRBV7-8; weak D call: TRBD2 (6 bases). CDR3 length: 13 amino acids. Germline loops: CDR1 SGHVS, CDR2 FQNEAQ. V was cut by 8 bases and J by 2 bases, with 12 bases left in between. Written as DNA, the CDR3 is TGTGCCAGCGGGACTGGGATACAAGAGACCCAGTACTTC. It specifies CASGTGIQETQYF.

This rearrangement joins TRBV2 to TRBJ1-2; no clear D gene. The V end lost 3 bases, the J end lost 8 bases, and 7 bases lay between the germline ends. The CDR3 is 11 amino acids. Germline assignment: CDR1 SNHLY and CDR2 FYNNEI. As DNA, the CDR3 is TGTGCCAGCAGTGACGGTGGAGGCTACACCTTC. Translating gives CASSDGGGYTF.

J is TRBJ2-1 and V is TRBV5-6; 10 bases line up with TRBD2. The V gene's germline CDR1 is SGHDT and CDR2 YYEEEE. The CDR3 is 14 residues long. Germline trimming cut 6 bases from V and 6 bases from J; bases unmatched to any gene: 6. The CDR3 loop is CASTKLAGINEQFF. CDR3 nucleotides: TGTGCCAGCACCAAACTAGCGGGAATCAATGAGCAGTTCTTC. Combining the CDR3 with reference TRBV5-6 and TRBJ2-1 gives the whole variable domain DAGVTQSPTHLIKTRGQQVTLRCSPKSGHDTVSWYQQALGQGPQFIFQYYEEEERQRGNFPDRFSGHQFPNYSSELNVNALLLGDSALYLCASTKLAGINEQFFGPGTRLTVL.

The chain joins TRBV5-1 to TRBJ2-3; possible D gene TRBD2, 5 bases. V shed 4 bases and J shed 2 bases, with 20 bases lying between them. Germline values: CDR1 SGHRS, CDR2 YFSETQ. The CDR3 sequence is 17 residues long. This CDR3 is CASSKGRMSGNTDTQYF. The CDR3 bases are TGCGCCAGCAGCAAGGGAAGAATGAGCGGTAACACAGATACGCAGTATTTT.

The chain combines TRBV18 with TRBJ2-2; TRBD1 matches 7 bases. The CDR3 has 16 amino acids. Per the germline V gene, CDR1 is KGHSH and CDR2 is LQKENI. The V segment lost 4 bases and the J segment 0 bases; nucleotides outside the gene matches: 5. The CDR3 spells CASSQQGSTNTGELFF. In DNA, the CDR3 is TGTGCCAGCTCACAACAGGGGTCAACGAACACCGGGGAGCTGTTTTTT.

CDR3 protein: CASSRRGGQYYEQYF. CDR3 DNA: TGCGCCAGCAGCCGTCGGGGGGGACAGTACTACGAGCAGTACTTC. This chain links TRBV4-1 with TRBJ2-7, with D possibly matching TRBD2 (8 bases). The CDR3 runs 15 residues. V gave up 4 bases and J gave up 3 bases, with 16 bases separating them. Germline V gene sequence: CDR1 MGHRA, CDR2 YSYEKL.

V usage is TRBV9 and J usage is TRBJ2-1; TRBD2 agrees at 8 bases. Germline loops: CDR1 SGDLS, CDR2 YYNGEE. This CDR3 contains 13 residues. V was clipped by 4 bases and J by 15 bases; unmatched bases: 12. The CDR3 reads CASSSYERERVFF. CDR3 coding DNA: TGTGCCAGCAGCTCGTACGAGCGGGAGAGGGTGTTCTTC.

Comments on this clone: This same CDR3 is encoded by further DNA sequences in the sample. The chain recombines TRBV18 with TRBJ1-4; D remains unclear. Trimming stripped 3 bases from V and 2 bases from J, with 7 bases between. Germline values: CDR1 KGHSH, CDR2 LQKENI. This CDR3 has 14 amino acids. In DNA form, the CDR3 reads TGTGCCAGCTCACCTGCGGGTACTAATGAAAAACTGTTTTTT. It codes for CASSPAGTNEKLFF. The full variable domain, completed using reference TRBV18 and TRBJ1-4, is NAGVMQNPRHLVRRRGQEARLRCSPMKGHSHVYWYRQLPEEGLKFMVYLQKENIIDESGMPKERFSAEFPKEGPSILRIQQVVRGDSAAYFCASSPAGTNEKLFFGSGTQLSVL.

V usage is TRBV18 and J usage is TRBJ1-3; D ambiguous. This CDR3 has 15 residues. Trimming took 0 bases from V and 0 from J, leaving 6 bases between them. Germline V gene lookup returns CDR1 KGHSH and CDR2 LQKENI. The CDR3 DNA reads as TGTGCCAGCTCACCACCGCTGAACTCTGGAAACACCATATATTTT. This gives the protein CASSPPLNSGNTIYF.

The chain couples TRBV6-1 to TRBJ1-3, with unresolved D. The germline gives CDR1 MNHNS, CDR2 SASEGT. CDR3 size: 16 residues. V was shortened by 4 bases and J by 4 bases, with 17 bases between the two germline ends. CDR3 sequence: CASSGREPPPGNTIYF. In nucleotides, the CDR3 is TGTGCCAGCAGTGGCCGGGAACCGCCGCCGGGAAACACCATATATTTT.

Only a few counts were recorded for this clone. The chain is built from TRBV7-9 and TRBJ2-7; possibly TRBD1 or TRBD2 for D (5 bases each). This CDR3 comprises 15 residues. The V gene's germline CDR1 is SEHNR and CDR2 FQNEAQ (reference sequence). V shed 0 bases and J shed 5 bases, with 14 bases lying between them. CDR3 in amino acids: CASSLAAPRENEQYF. The CDR3 region has the DNA TGTGCCAGCAGCTTAGCAGCCCCCAGGGAGAACGAGCAGTACTTC.

J is TRBJ2-7 and V is TRBV7-6, with D possibly being TRBD2 (5 bases). Germline values: CDR1 SGHVS, CDR2 FNYEAQ. V gave up 5 bases and J gave up 5 bases, with 13 bases separating them. The CDR3 length is 13 residues. CDR3 loop: CASSHPGIHEQYF. The DNA of the CDR3 is TGTGCCAGCAGCCACCCCGGGATCCACGAGCAGTACTTC.

Only a few counts were recorded for this clone. The chain recombines TRBV5-1 with TRBJ1-1; 7 nucleotides agree with TRBD1. The CDR3 length is 12 residues. Germline CDR1 SGHRS, CDR2 YFSETQ. V shed 4 bases, J shed 7 bases, and the junction held 4 bases outside the gene matches. CDR3 protein: CASSLQGIEAFF. DNA of the CDR3: TGCGCCAGCAGCCTACAGGGGATTGAAGCTTTCTTT. Full variable domain (remainder filled in from reference TRBV5-1 and TRBJ1-1): KAGVTQTPRYLIKTRGQQVTLSCSPISGHRSVSWYQQTPGQGLQFLFEYFSETQRNKGNFPGRFSGRQFSNSRSEMNVSTLELGDSALYLCASSLQGIEAFFGQGTRLTVV.

The genes are TRBV6-1 and TRBJ1-1; D might be TRBD1 (5 bases). The ends were cut back, 7 bases at V and 4 bases at J, with 16 bases in the middle. CDR1 is MNHNS, CDR2 SASEGT, per germline. The CDR3 runs 14 residues. The CDR3 DNA follows: TGTGCCAGCACCCGAGTCCCGGGGGGCACTGAAGCTTTCTTT. Protein: CASTRVPGGTEAFF.

This rearrangement joins TRBV5-6 to TRBJ1-6; D is possibly TRBD1 (6 bases). Trimming shortened V by 2 bases and J by 1 base, and 10 bases separated the two germline ends. The CDR3 runs 16 residues. Germline V gene data show CDR1 as SGHDT and CDR2 as YYEEEE. CDR3 region: CASSFGQGSYNSPLHF. CDR3 nucleotides: TGTGCCAGCAGCTTCGGTCAGGGGTCCTATAATTCACCCCTCCACTTT.

This chain connects TRBV10-3 to TRBJ2-6; D is ambiguous. In germline, CDR1 is ENHRY, CDR2 SYGVKD. This CDR3 has 15 residues. V was pared by 5 bases and J by 0 bases, with 8 bases between. The CDR3 reads CAISLQSSGANVLTF. CDR3 in DNA: TGTGCCATCAGTTTACAGAGCTCTGGGGCCAACGTCCTGACTTTC.

The V call is TRBV9, the J call TRBJ1-1; 9 nucleotides line up with TRBD1. Germline lookup yields CDR1 SGDLS and CDR2 YYNGEE. CDR3 length: 15 amino acids. After removal of 4 bases from V and 4 bases from J, the junction contained 8 bases not matched to a gene. CDR3 coding DNA: TGTGCCAGCAGCTTATGGGACAGGGCAGGCACTGAAGCTTTCTTT. Residues: CASSLWDRAGTEAFF.

The CDR3 coding sequence is TGTGCCAGCTCACCCCGAGGGACACTAGTTACAGATACGCAGTATTTT. This translates into CASSPRGTLVTDTQYF. The V call is TRBV18, the J call TRBJ2-3, with a weak D call TRBD1 (6 bases). Deletions cut 3 bases from V and 3 bases from J, with 16 bases between. The CDR3 consists of 16 residues. Germline CDR1 KGHSH, CDR2 LQKENI.

The rearrangement links TRBV6-5 to TRBJ1-1; D gene ambiguous. V was trimmed by 2 bases and J by 2 bases, leaving 9 bases between them. The CDR3 has 14 residues. Germline V gene lookup returns CDR1 MNHEY and CDR2 SVGAGI. The CDR3 loop reads CASSYDPGNTEAFF. The CDR3 bases are TGTGCCAGCAGTTACGATCCGGGTAACACTGAAGCTTTCTTT.